One sample yielded the 25 T cell receptor beta chains listed below, sequenced in a study of vaccination and CD4 T cells after COVID-19. CD4+ T cells that had been cultured provided DNA sequenced with the Oncomine TCR Beta short-read assay. One entry per CDR3 protein, called by TCRdb with MiXCR from the PCR reads. The sample lists some 15,000 distinct CDR3 sequences; about 50% were seen once. What these receptors recognize is not known. Described treatment: approximately 9-day PBMC culture with coronavirus spike peptide pools or control peptides (ViraFEST assay). Sequencing was performed on CD4+ T cells from blood, cultured in vitro. The receptors originated from a human donor who had recovered from COVID-19.

The gene calls are TRBV7-2 and TRBJ1-5; the match to TRBD1 covers 7 bases. Germline lookup yields CDR1 SGHTA and CDR2 FQGNSA. J lost 9 bases, V lost 4 bases, and 9 bases had no gene match. CDR3 size: 14 residues. CDR3 loop: CASSSRQGTVPQHF. In nucleotides, the CDR3 is TGTGCCAGCAGCTCTCGACAGGGCACGGTGCCCCAGCATTTT.

The rearrangement links TRBV12-3 or TRBV12-4 to TRBJ2-7, with 10 bases lining up with TRBD2. The J segment lost 0 bases and the V segment lost 1 base, leaving 6 bases of the junction unmatched. The CDR3 runs to 17 residues. In nucleotides, the CDR3 is TGTGCCAGCAGTTTAGGGCTAGCGGGAGACCTCTCCTACGAGCAGTACTTC. Protein: CASSLGLAGDLSYEQYF.

This clonotype has a handful of counts. CDR3 nucleotide sequence: TGTGCCAGCGCCGGACAAGTTGATGGCTACACCTTC. Amino acids: CASAGQVDGYTF. This chain uses TRBV6-1 with TRBJ1-2, with D possibly matching TRBD1 (5 bases). Trimming stripped 8 bases from V and 6 bases from J, with 13 bases between. From germline, CDR1 is MNHNS and CDR2 SASEGT. The CDR3 has 12 residues.

The CDR3 sequence is CASSFPGQGRGETQYF. The DNA for the CDR3 is TGTGCCAGCAGCTTCCCGGGACAGGGGAGAGGAGAGACCCAGTACTTC. The chain links TRBV5-4 to TRBJ2-5; 10 bases line up with TRBD1. Trimming removed 2 bases from V and 4 bases from J; junction bases left unmatched: 8. The CDR3 contains 16 residues. In germline, CDR1 is SGHNT, CDR2 YYREEE (reference sequence).

V is TRBV24-1 and J is TRBJ1-5; D remains unclear. The V gene's germline CDR1 is KGHDR and CDR2 SFDVKD. The CDR3 loop spans 13 amino acids. Trimming took 9 bases from V and 5 from J, leaving 13 bases between them. The CDR3 DNA reads TGTGCCACCGGGGAGCGGATACATCAGCCCCAGCATTTT. This translates into CATGERIHQPQHF.

In this sample, this clonotype turned up a few times. This chain uses TRBV20-1 with TRBJ1-6; D unresolved. The CDR3 contains 17 residues. Germline V CDR1 and CDR2: DFQATT, SNEGSKA (reference sequence). The ends were cut back, 0 bases at V and 3 bases at J, with 15 bases in the middle. The CDR3 spells CSARDLRRGGYNSPLHF. As DNA, the CDR3 is TGCAGTGCTAGAGATCTCCGTCGGGGAGGCTATAATTCACCCCTCCACTTT.

The chain has TRBV20-1 and TRBJ2-7, with 10 bases matching TRBD2. The CDR3 is made up of 15 amino acids. The germline V gene has CDR1 DFQATT and CDR2 SNEGSKA (reference sequence). The J segment lost 7 bases and the V segment lost 3 bases, leaving 12 bases of the junction unmatched. CDR3 sequence (DNA): TGCAGTGCTAGCCAGGGTCTAGCGGGAGCGGAGGAGCAGTACTTC. As protein: CSASQGLAGAEEQYF.

The chain couples TRBV4-1 to TRBJ1-5; weak D call: TRBD1 (6 bases). Trimming took off 4 bases at V and 1 base at J, with 11 bases between the two ends. Germline V gene data show CDR1 as MGHRA and CDR2 as YSYEKL. This CDR3 has 15 amino acids. The CDR3 DNA reads as TGCGCCAGCAGCCCCCAGGGGACAAGCAATCAGCCCCAGCATTTT. Translating gives CASSPQGTSNQPQHF.

The V and J genes are TRBV9 and TRBJ2-7; perhaps TRBD1 as D (5 bases). The CDR3 has 13 amino acids. The germline V gene has CDR1 SGDLS and CDR2 YYNGEE. V was trimmed by 3 bases and J by 1 base, leaving 8 bases between them. The CDR3 here is CASSADSSYEQYF. CDR3 bases: TGTGCCAGCAGCGCAGACAGTTCCTACGAGCAGTACTTC.

The chain combines TRBV19 with TRBJ1-1, with TRBD1 matching 11 bases. The germline V gene encodes CDR1 LNHDA and CDR2 SQIVND (reference sequence). The CDR3 is 16 residues long. The V segment lost 3 bases and the J segment 0 bases; nucleotides outside the gene matches: 3. Written as DNA, the CDR3 is TGTGCCAGTAGTATCCGGGACAGGGGGATGAACACTGAAGCTTTCTTT. Its protein product is CASSIRDRGMNTEAFF. The full variable domain, rest sourced from reference TRBV19 and TRBJ1-1, is DGGITQSPKYLFRKEGQNVTLSCEQNLNHDAMYWYRQDPGQGLRLIYYSQIVNDFQKGDIAEGYSVSREKKESFPLTVTSAQKNPTAFYLCASSIRDRGMNTEAFFGQGTRLTVV.

This clonotype was seen a handful of times. The chain recombines TRBV7-2 with TRBJ1-5; D is uncertain. In germline, CDR1 is SGHTA, CDR2 FQGNSA. The germline V and J ends were trimmed by 2 bases and 5 bases, with 7 bases remaining between them. The CDR3 runs to 13 residues. The CDR3 region is CASSLKSDQPQHF. The CDR3 DNA sequence: TGTGCCAGCAGCTTAAAATCAGATCAGCCCCAGCATTTT.

This clonotype has only one observation. This chain joins TRBV11-2 and TRBJ1-2, with D hard to call. V was pared by 1 base and J by 6 bases, with 15 bases between. Germline V CDR1 and CDR2: SGHAT, FQNNGV. The CDR3 has 15 residues. The CDR3 DNA reads as TGTGCCAGCAGCTTAGGGCTAGTAGTCCCCGATGGCTACACCTTC. Translating gives CASSLGLVVPDGYTF.

This clonotype came up a few times. V usage is TRBV15 and J usage is TRBJ1-2; a possible D gene is TRBD1 (6 bases). The V gene lost 1 base and the J gene lost 6 bases, with 18 bases spanning the gap. This CDR3 has 16 residues. Germline CDR1 and CDR2: LNHNV and YYDKDF (reference sequence). Here the CDR3 reads CATSRGPGGPPHGYTF. The CDR3 region has the DNA TGTGCCACCAGCAGAGGTCCGGGGGGCCCCCCCCATGGCTACACCTTC.

This chain connects TRBV11-2 to TRBJ1-2, with D possibly TRBD1 on 6 matching bases. This CDR3 contains 13 residues. The germline V gene encodes CDR1 SGHAT and CDR2 FQNNGV. The germline V and J ends were trimmed by 0 bases and 8 bases, with 10 bases remaining between them. Written as DNA, the CDR3 is TGTGCCAGCAGCTTAGACGGCAGGGGAGGCTACACCTTC. Protein: CASSLDGRGGYTF.

This rearrangement joins TRBV27 to TRBJ1-1, with D perhaps TRBD1 (6 bases). The CDR3 length is 13 residues. Germline V gives CDR1 MNHEY, CDR2 SMNVEV (reference sequence). V was pared by 6 bases and J by 3 bases, with 11 bases between. CDR3 sequence: CASRRQVYTEAFF. DNA for the CDR3: TGTGCCAGCAGAAGACAGGTCTACACTGAAGCTTTCTTT.

The V call is TRBV20-1, the J call TRBJ1-1; D ambiguous. This CDR3 is 13 amino acids long. Germline V lookup: CDR1 DFQATT, CDR2 SNEGSKA (reference sequence). Trimming left V 7 bases short and J 1 base short, with 13 bases between. The CDR3 DNA follows: TGCAGTGTTTCGAGGGAGACGAACACTGAAGCTTTCTTT. Its protein product is CSVSRETNTEAFF.

This chain connects TRBV28 to TRBJ2-2, with D unclear. This CDR3 is built from 13 residues. Trimming removed 10 bases from V and 4 bases from J, with 13 bases in between. Germline V CDR1 and CDR2: MDHEN, SYDVKM. CDR3 bases: TGTGCCATCCGTCCAGAGCTCACCGGGGAGCTGTTTTTT. Translating gives CAIRPELTGELFF.

The sample holds a few counts of this clonotype. The chain has TRBV20-1 and TRBJ2-5, with D possibly TRBD1 on 5 matching bases. The CDR3 length is 14 residues. Germline V gene data show CDR1 as DFQATT and CDR2 as SNEGSKA (reference sequence). With 6 bases removed from V and 5 bases from J, the gap between germline ends came to 19 bases. The CDR3 loop reads CSALRQGVKETQYF. The CDR3 coding sequence is TGCAGTGCCCTCCGACAAGGGGTGAAGGAGACCCAGTACTTC.

This chain links TRBV7-2 with TRBJ2-7; tentative D call: TRBD2 (6 bases). CDR3 size: 16 residues. With 5 bases removed from V and 2 bases from J, the gap between germline ends came to 19 bases. The germline V gene has CDR1 SGHTA and CDR2 FQGNSA. The CDR3 reads CASSPLGLANTYEQYF. The CDR3 bases are TGTGCCAGCAGCCCGTTGGGCCTAGCGAATACCTACGAGCAGTACTTC.

This clonotype was seen only a few times. The rearrangement links TRBV7-2 to TRBJ1-2; 8 bases agree with TRBD1. J gave up 6 bases and V 5 bases, and 8 bases lay outside the gene matches. The CDR3 has 14 residues. Germline V gives CDR1 SGHTA, CDR2 FQGNSA. DNA of the CDR3: TGTGCCAGCAGCGGAAGCCAGGGGGCGGATGGCTACACCTTC. It translates to CASSGSQGADGYTF.

The chain joins TRBV7-2 to TRBJ1-6; 11 bases align to TRBD1. Losses at the gene ends were 7 bases for V and 10 bases for J; bases not matched to a gene: 9. The CDR3 runs 15 residues. Looked up from germline, CDR1 is SGHTA and CDR2 is FQGNSA. The CDR3 DNA is TGTGCCAGCAACCGTGGACAGGGGGCTCAATCACCCCTCCACTTT. It yields the protein CASNRGQGAQSPLHF.

The sample holds one count of this clonotype. The rearrangement joins TRBV4-2 to TRBJ1-1, with D maybe TRBD1 (6 bases). V lost 0 bases and J 0 bases, leaving 11 bases between the germline ends. Per germline, CDR1 LGHNA and CDR2 YNFKEQ. This CDR3 has 16 amino acids. Here the CDR3 DNA reads TGTGCCAGCAGCCAAGACCCACAGGGTATGAACACTGAAGCTTTCTTT. Protein: CASSQDPQGMNTEAFF.

The chain's CDR3 is CASTPGQGAYEQYF. DNA of the CDR3: TGTGCCAGTACGCCGGGACAGGGGGCCTACGAGCAGTACTTC. The chain recombines TRBV6-1 with TRBJ2-7, with 11 bases matching TRBD1. The V and J ends lost 9 bases and 2 bases, in that order; junction bases with no gene match: 6. Germline CDR1 and CDR2: MNHNS and SASEGT. CDR3 size: 14 residues.

The gene calls are TRBV5-1 and TRBJ2-6, with D maybe TRBD1 (6 bases). This CDR3 has 16 amino acids. Trimming stripped 2 bases from V and 1 base from J, with 10 bases between. Germline lookup yields CDR1 SGHRS and CDR2 YFSETQ. The CDR3 protein is CASSFTQGSGANVLTF. Here the CDR3 DNA reads TGCGCCAGCAGCTTTACACAGGGATCTGGGGCCAACGTCCTGACTTTC.

The V gene is TRBV6-1, the J gene TRBJ2-7, with a possible D match to TRBD2 (5 bases). The CDR3 spans 13 residues. Trimming stripped 7 bases from V and 5 bases from J, with 15 bases between. Looked up from germline, CDR1 is MNHNS and CDR2 is SASEGT. CDR3 bases: TGTGCCAGCACCCCGTCACTAGTCCACGAGCAGTACTTC. Protein: CASTPSLVHEQYF.